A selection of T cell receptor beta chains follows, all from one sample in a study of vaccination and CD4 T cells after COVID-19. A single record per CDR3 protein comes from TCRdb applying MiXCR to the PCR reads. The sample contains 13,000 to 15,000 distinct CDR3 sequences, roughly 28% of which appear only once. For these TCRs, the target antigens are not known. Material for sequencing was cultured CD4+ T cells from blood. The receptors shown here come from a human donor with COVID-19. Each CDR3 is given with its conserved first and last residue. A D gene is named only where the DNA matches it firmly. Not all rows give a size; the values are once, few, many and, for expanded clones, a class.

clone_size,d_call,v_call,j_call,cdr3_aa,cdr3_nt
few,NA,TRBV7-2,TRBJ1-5,CASSVQYNQPQHF,TGTGCCAGCAGCGTACAGTACAATCAGCCCCAGCATTTT
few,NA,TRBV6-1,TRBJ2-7,CASSETVGTSYEQYF,TGTGCCAGCAGTGAAACGGTGGGGACCTCCTACGAGCAGTACTTC
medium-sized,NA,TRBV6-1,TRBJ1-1,CASTERWQVSNTEAFF,TGTGCCAGCACTGAAAGGTGGCAGGTCTCGAACACTGAAGCTTTCTTT
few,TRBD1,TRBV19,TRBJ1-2,CASSIPGQGVYGYTF,TGTGCCAGTAGTATCCCGGGACAGGGGGTCTATGGCTACACCTTC
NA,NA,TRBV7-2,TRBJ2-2,CASTENTGELFF,TGTGCCAGCACGGAGAACACCGGGGAGCTGTTTTTT
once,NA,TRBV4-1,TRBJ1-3,CASSQLETVGNTIYF,TGCGCCAGCAGCCAACTTGAGACAGTCGGAAACACCATATATTTT
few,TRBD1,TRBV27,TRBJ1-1,CASTRTGNMNTEAFF,TGTGCCAGCACCCGGACAGGGAACATGAACACTGAAGCTTTCTTT
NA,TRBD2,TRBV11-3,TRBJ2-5,CASSSSARLAGVETQYF,TGTGCCAGCAGCTCCTCCGCGCGACTAGCGGGGGTGGAGACCCAGTACTTC
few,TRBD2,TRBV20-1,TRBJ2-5,CSASASGAQETQYF,TGCAGTGCTAGTGCCAGCGGGGCCCAAGAGACCCAGTACTTC
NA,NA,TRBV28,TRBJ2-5,CASTPGQETQYF,TGTGCCAGCACGCCAGGTCAAGAGACCCAGTACTTC
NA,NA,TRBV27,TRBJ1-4,CTSSLGGEGEKLFF,TGTACCAGCAGTTTGGGGGGGGAGGGAGAAAAACTGTTTTTT
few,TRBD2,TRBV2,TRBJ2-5,CASRPGLDSLETQYF,TGTGCCAGCAGACCCGGACTAGATAGTTTAGAGACCCAGTACTTC
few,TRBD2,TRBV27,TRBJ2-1,CASSYIGGLAGAENEQFF,TGTGCCAGCAGTTACATAGGGGGACTAGCGGGGGCTGAGAATGAGCAGTTCTTC
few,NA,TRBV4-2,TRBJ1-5,CASSQVTNQPQHF,TGTGCCAGCAGCCAAGTGACGAATCAGCCCCAGCATTTT
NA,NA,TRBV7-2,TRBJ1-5,CASSFREGGRPLSLHF,TGTGCCAGCAGCTTCCGTGAAGGGGGTCGTCCCCTGTCGCTGCATTTT
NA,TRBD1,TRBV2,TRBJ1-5,CASRRGQGDTQPQHF,TGTGCCAGCAGAAGGGGACAGGGAGATACTCAGCCCCAGCATTTT
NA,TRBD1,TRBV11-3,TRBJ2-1,CASSPPGTGYNEQFF,TGTGCCAGCAGCCCACCCGGGACAGGCTACAATGAGCAGTTCTTC
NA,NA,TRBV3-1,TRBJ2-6,CASSRGAGLSGANVLTF,TGTGCCAGCAGCCGAGGCGCGGGGCTATCTGGGGCCAACGTCCTGACTTTC
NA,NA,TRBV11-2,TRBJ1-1,CASSLSENTEAFF,TGTGCCAGCAGCTTATCTGAGAACACTGAAGCTTTCTTT
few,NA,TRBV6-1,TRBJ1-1,CASTLGNTEAFF,TGTGCCAGCACCCTCGGGAACACTGAAGCTTTCTTT
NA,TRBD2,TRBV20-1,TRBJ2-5,CSAGPSGGVQETQYF,TGCAGTGCTGGCCCTAGCGGGGGGGTACAAGAGACCCAGTACTTC
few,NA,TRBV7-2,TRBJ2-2,CASSRGPGKDTGELFF,TGTGCCAGCAGCCGAGGGCCGGGGAAGGACACCGGGGAGCTGTTTTTT
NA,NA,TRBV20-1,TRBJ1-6,CSVGSYNSPPHF,TGCAGTGTGGGATCCTATAATTCACCCCCCCACTTT
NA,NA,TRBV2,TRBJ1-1,CASSTGRPEAFF,TGTGCCAGCAGCACAGGGAGGCCTGAAGCTTTCTTT
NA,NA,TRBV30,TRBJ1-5,CAWSRPGLNQPQHF,TGTGCCTGGAGTCGGCCAGGTCTAAATCAGCCCCAGCATTTT
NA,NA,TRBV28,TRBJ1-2,CASSLVQRTLNYGYTF,TGTGCCAGCAGTTTAGTCCAGAGGACTCTGAACTATGGCTACACCTTC
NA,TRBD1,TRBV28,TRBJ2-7,CASKTGTDSYEQYF,TGTGCCAGCAAAACCGGGACAGACTCCTACGAGCAGTACTTC
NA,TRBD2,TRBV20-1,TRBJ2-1,CSARDTLAGGDEQFF,TGCAGTGCTAGAGATACACTAGCGGGGGGGGATGAGCAGTTCTTC
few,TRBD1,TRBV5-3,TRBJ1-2,CASSLAGGQGSYTF,TGTGCCAGCAGCTTGGCCGGGGGACAGGGGAGCTACACCTTC
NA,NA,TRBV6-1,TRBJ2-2,CASSETPLDGLFF,TGTGCCAGCAGTGAAACCCCACTAGATGGGCTGTTTTTT
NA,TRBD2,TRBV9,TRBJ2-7,CASSVMSGEAYEQYF,TGTGCCAGCAGCGTAATGAGCGGGGAGGCCTACGAGCAGTACTTC
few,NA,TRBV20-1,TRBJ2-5,CSARDSISLETQYF,TGCAGTGCTAGAGATAGTATTAGCCTGGAGACCCAGTACTTC
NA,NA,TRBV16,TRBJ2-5,CASSQWGETQYF,TGTGCCAGCAGCCAATGGGGGGAGACCCAGTACTTC
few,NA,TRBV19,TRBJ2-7,CAVKGPSYEQYF,TGTGCCGTTAAAGGACCCTCCTACGAGCAGTACTTC
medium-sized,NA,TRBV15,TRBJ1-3,CATSRDQTVSGNTIYF,TGTGCCACCAGCAGAGATCAGACAGTCTCTGGAAACACCATATATTTT
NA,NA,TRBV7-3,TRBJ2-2,CASSVTKGELFF,TGTGCCAGCAGCGTCACCAAGGGGGAGCTGTTTTTT
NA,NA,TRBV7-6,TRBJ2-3,CASSPDTHTQYF,TGTGCCAGCAGCCCGGATACCCATACGCAGTATTTT
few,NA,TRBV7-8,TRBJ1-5,CASSIESISNQPQHF,TGTGCCAGCAGCATCGAATCTATTAGCAATCAGCCCCAGCATTTT
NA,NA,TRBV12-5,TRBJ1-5,CASGLVTRNQPQHF,TGTGCTAGTGGTTTGGTTACAAGGAATCAGCCCCAGCATTTT
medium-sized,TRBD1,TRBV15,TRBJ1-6,CATSQLQTGTLNSPLHF,TGTGCCACCAGCCAGCTCCAGACAGGGACCCTTAATTCACCCCTCCACTTT